The rows below give T cell receptor beta chains drawn from one sample of a study of shared clonotypes between healthy human individuals. TCRdb's copy holds only in-frame clones and misses some; the assay was immunoSEQ multiplex PCR. Among some 650,000 clones, 97% were seen once, and the ten largest hold 0.055% to 0.07%. The sample comprised naive CD4+ T cells sorted from blood. The receptors come from a woman in her twenties or thirties in good health. Both conserved end residues are part of each CDR3. A D gene is named only where the DNA matches it firmly. Part of the rows lack a size; the others show once, few, many or a class for expanded clones.

J,size,V,D,DNA,CDR3
TRBJ2-1,.,TRBV30,.,TGTGCCTGGAGTACCCAGGGATTATTTAAGTTCTTC,CAWSTQGLFKFF
TRBJ1-5,.,TRBV4-1,TRBD1,TGCGCCAGCAGCCAAGGACAGGGGAGGGATCAGCCCCAGCATTTT,CASSQGQGRDQPQHF
TRBJ1-6,.,TRBV4-2,.,TGTGCCAGCAGCCAAGCACAGGATTCACCCCTCCACTTT,CASSQAQDSPLHF
TRBJ1-5,.,TRBV28,.,TGTGCCAGCAGTTTAAATCTCGGCAATCAGCCCCAGCATTTT,CASSLNLGNQPQHF
TRBJ2-2,.,TRBV11-2,.,TGTGCCAGCAGCTTGACAGGAGGAACCAGAAAGAACACCGGGGAGCTGTTTTTT,CASSLTGGTRKNTGELFF
TRBJ2-2,.,TRBV7-8,TRBD1,TGTGCCAGCGGGACAGGGGGCAGGACCGGGGAGCTGTTTTTT,CASGTGGRTGELFF
TRBJ2-1,.,TRBV28,TRBD2,TGTGCCAGCAGTTTCCCGGGACTAGCGGGAGATAAGTTGGAGGGTGAGCAGTTCTTC,CASSFPGLAGDKLEGEQFF
TRBJ1-3,.,TRBV28,.,TGTGCCAGCAGTCCCGTCCCCTCTGGAAACACCATATATTTT,CASSPVPSGNTIYF
TRBJ2-7,once,TRBV2,.,TGTGCCAGCAGTGACCGGGACTCGGTCTACGAGCAGTACTTC,CASSDRDSVYEQYF
TRBJ1-4,.,TRBV27,.,TGTGCCACCCGGGAAAAACTGTTTTTT,CATREKLFF
TRBJ1-1,once,TRBV19,.,TGTGCCAGTAAGGATCTCGGAGTTGAAGCTTTCTTT,CASKDLGVEAFF
TRBJ2-7,.,TRBV28,.,TGTGCCAGCAGTTTTAGTGGGTTGCTCTACGAGCAGTACTTC,CASSFSGLLYEQYF
TRBJ2-2,.,TRBV5-1,TRBD1,TGCGCCAGCAGCTTAGACCCCGGGACAGAAAACACCGGGGAGCTGTTTTTT,CASSLDPGTENTGELFF
TRBJ1-6,.,TRBV2,TRBD1,TGTGCCAGCAGAGTTAACAGGGGAGGTAATTCACCCCTCCACTTT,CASRVNRGGNSPLHF
TRBJ1-2,.,TRBV4-1,.,TGCGCCAGCAGCCAAGCCGTTCGGCTGGCGGAGGTCGACTATGGCTACACCTTC,CASSQAVRLAEVDYGYTF
TRBJ1-3,.,TRBV14,.,TGTGCCAGCAGCCAAGTAACCGTGGTCGGAAACACCATATATTTT,CASSQVTVVGNTIYF
TRBJ1-1,.,TRBV2,.,TGTGCCAGTACCTTACAGGGTATGACCACTGAAGCTTTCTTT,CASTLQGMTTEAFF
TRBJ1-5,.,TRBV6-5,TRBD1,TGTGCCAGCAGGGTGGGACAGGGGGCGTCTCAGCCCCAGCATTTT,CASRVGQGASQPQHF